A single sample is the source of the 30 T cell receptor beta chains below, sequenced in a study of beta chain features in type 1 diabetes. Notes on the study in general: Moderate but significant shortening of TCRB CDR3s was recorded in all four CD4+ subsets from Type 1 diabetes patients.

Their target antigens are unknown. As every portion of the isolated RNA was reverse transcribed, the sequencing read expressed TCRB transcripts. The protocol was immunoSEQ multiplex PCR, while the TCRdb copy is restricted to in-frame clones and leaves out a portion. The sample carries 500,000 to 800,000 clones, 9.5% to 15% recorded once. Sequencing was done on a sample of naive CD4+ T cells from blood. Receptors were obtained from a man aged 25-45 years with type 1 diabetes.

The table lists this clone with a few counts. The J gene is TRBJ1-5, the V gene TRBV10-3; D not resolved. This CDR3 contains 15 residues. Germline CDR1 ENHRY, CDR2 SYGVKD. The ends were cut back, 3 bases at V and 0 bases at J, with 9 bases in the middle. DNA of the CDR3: TGTGCCATCAGTGATGGTAGGTCTAGCAATCAGCCCCAGCATTTT. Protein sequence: CAISDGRSSNQPQHF.

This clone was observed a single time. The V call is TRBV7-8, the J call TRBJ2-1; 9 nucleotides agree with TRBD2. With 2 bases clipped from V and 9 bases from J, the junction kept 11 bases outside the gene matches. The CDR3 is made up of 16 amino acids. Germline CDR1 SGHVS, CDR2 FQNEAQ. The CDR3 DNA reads TGTGCCAGCAGCTTAAACTCGCCTAGCGGGGACAGTGAGCAGTTCTTC. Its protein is CASSLNSPSGDSEQFF.

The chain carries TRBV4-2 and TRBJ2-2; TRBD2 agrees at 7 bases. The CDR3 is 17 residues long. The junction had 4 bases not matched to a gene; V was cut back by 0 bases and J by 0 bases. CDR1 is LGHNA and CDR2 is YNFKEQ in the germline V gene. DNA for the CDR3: TGTGCCAGCAGCCAAGATCATGCGGGGGCGAACACCGGGGAGCTGTTTTTT. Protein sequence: CASSQDHAGANTGELFF.

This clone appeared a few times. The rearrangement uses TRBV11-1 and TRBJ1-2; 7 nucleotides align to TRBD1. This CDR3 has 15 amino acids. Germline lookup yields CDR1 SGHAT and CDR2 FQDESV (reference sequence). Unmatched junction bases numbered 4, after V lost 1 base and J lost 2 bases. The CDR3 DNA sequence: TGTGCCAGCAGCTTAGGAGGGGGCTCCAACTATGGCTACACCTTC. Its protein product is CASSLGGGSNYGYTF.

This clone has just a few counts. The CDR3 coding sequence is TGTGCCAGCAGCTTAGATGGTCGGGTGCAAGAGACCCAGTACTTC. This gives the protein CASSLDGRVQETQYF. V usage is TRBV11-2 and J usage is TRBJ2-5; D call uncertain. The CDR3 sequence is 15 residues long. Deletions cut 0 bases from V and 2 bases from J, with 10 bases between. Per the germline V gene, CDR1 is SGHAT and CDR2 is FQNNGV.

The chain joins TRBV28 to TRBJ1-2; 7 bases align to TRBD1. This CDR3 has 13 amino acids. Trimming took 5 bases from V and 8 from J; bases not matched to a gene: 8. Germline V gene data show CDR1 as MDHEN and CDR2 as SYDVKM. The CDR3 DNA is TGTGCCAGCAGTCCCCCAGGGGGAGAAGGCTACACCTTC. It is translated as CASSPPGGEGYTF.

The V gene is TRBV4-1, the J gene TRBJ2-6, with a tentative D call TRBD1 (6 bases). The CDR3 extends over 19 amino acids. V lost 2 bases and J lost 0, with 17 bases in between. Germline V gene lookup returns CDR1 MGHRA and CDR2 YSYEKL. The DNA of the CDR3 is TGCGCCAGCAGCCAAACCTTCGACAGGCTGCCCTCTGGGGCCAACGTCCTGACTTTC. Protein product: CASSQTFDRLPSGANVLTF.

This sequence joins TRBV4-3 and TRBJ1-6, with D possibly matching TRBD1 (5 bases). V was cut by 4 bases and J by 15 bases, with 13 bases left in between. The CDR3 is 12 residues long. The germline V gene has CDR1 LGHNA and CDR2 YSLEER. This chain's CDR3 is CASSPSEGNLHF. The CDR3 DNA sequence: TGCGCCAGCAGCCCCTCAGAGGGGAACCTCCACTTT.

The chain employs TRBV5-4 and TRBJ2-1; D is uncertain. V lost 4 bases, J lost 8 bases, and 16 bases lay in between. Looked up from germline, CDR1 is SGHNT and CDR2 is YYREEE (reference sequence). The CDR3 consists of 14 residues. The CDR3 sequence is CASSRPTGTDEQFF. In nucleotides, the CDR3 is TGTGCCAGCAGCCGCCCGACGGGTACGGATGAGCAGTTCTTC. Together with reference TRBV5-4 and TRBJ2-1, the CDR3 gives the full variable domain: ETGVTQSPTHLIKTRGQQVTLRCSSQSGHNTVSWYQQALGQGPQFIFQYYREEENGRGNFPPRFSGLQFPNYSSELNVNALELDDSALYLCASSRPTGTDEQFFGPGTRLTVL.

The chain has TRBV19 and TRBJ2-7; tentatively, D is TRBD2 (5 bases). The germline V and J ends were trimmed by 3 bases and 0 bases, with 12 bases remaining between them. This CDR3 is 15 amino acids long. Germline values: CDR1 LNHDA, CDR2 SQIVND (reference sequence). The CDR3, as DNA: TGTGCCAGTAGTATCAGGCGGGCATACTCCTACGAGCAGTACTTC. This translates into CASSIRRAYSYEQYF. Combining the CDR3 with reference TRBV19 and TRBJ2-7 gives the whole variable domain DGGITQSPKYLFRKEGQNVTLSCEQNLNHDAMYWYRQDPGQGLRLIYYSQIVNDFQKGDIAEGYSVSREKKESFPLTVTSAQKNPTAFYLCASSIRRAYSYEQYFGPGTRLTVT.

CDR3 sequence: CASSAGGLAGEETQYF. The CDR3 DNA sequence: TGTGCCAGCAGTGCGGGAGGACTAGCGGGGGAAGAGACCCAGTACTTC. The chain is built from TRBV6-1 and TRBJ2-5; 13 nucleotides agree with TRBD2. CDR3 length: 16 residues. Germline assignment: CDR1 MNHNS and CDR2 SASEGT. The V gene end was trimmed by 4 bases and the J gene end by 3 bases; junction bases not matched to a gene: 5.

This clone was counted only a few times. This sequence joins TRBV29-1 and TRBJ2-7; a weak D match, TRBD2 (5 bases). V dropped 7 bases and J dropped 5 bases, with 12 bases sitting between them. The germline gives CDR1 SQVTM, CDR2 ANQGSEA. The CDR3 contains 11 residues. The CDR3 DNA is TGCAGCGCCGGACTCGGCAACGAGCAGTACTTC. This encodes CSAGLGNEQYF.

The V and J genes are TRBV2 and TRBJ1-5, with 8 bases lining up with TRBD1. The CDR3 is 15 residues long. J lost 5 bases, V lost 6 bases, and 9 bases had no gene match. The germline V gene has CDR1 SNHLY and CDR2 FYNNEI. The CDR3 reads CASRRTGTLDQPQHF. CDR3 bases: TGTGCCAGCAGGCGGACAGGGACTTTGGATCAGCCCCAGCATTTT.

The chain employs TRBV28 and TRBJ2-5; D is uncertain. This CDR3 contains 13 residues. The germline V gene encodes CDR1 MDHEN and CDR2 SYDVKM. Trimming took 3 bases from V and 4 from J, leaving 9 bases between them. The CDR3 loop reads CASSFGLIETQYF. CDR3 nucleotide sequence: TGTGCCAGCAGTTTCGGGTTAATAGAGACCCAGTACTTC.

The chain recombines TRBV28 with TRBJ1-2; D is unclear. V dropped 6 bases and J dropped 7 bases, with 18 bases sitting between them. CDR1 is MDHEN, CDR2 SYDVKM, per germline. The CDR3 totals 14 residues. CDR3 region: CASRNGRDLFGYTF. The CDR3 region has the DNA TGTGCCAGCAGAAACGGCCGCGACCTATTTGGCTACACCTTC.

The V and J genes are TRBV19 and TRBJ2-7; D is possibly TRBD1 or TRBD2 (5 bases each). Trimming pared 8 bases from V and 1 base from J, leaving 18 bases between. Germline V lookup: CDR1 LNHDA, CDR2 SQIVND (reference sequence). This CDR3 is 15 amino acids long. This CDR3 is CASQKAGTDSYEQYF. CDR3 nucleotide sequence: TGTGCCAGTCAAAAGGCAGGGACGGATTCCTACGAGCAGTACTTC.

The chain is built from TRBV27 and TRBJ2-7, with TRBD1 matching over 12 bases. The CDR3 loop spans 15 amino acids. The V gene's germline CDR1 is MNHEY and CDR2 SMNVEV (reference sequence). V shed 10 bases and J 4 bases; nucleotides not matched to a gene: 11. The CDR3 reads CANLPGTGGNYEQYF. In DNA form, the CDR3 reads TGTGCCAACCTCCCGGGGACAGGGGGCAATTACGAGCAGTACTTC.

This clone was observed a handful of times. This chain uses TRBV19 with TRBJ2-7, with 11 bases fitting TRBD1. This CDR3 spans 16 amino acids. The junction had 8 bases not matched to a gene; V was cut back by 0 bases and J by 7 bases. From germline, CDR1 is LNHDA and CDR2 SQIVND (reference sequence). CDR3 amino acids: CASSIDRTGGRWEQYF. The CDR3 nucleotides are TGTGCCAGTAGTATAGACCGGACAGGGGGCCGATGGGAGCAGTACTTC.

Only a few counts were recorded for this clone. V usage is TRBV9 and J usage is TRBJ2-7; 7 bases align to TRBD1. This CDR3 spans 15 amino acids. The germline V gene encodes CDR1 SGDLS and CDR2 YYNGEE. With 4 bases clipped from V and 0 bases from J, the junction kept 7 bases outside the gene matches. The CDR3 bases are TGTGCCAGCAGCCTGGGACAGCGCAGCTCCTACGAGCAGTACTTC. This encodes CASSLGQRSSYEQYF.

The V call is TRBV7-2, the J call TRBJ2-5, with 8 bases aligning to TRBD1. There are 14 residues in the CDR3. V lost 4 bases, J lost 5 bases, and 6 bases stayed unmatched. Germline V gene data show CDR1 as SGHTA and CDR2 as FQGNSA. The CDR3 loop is CASSSMTGAETQYF. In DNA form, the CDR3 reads TGTGCCAGCAGCTCCATGACAGGGGCTGAGACCCAGTACTTC.

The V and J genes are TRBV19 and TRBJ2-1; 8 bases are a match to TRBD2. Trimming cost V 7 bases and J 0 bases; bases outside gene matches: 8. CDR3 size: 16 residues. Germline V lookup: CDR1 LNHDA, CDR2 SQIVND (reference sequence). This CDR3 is CASKRAGVSSYNEQFF. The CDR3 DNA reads TGTGCCAGTAAACGAGCGGGGGTGAGCTCCTACAATGAGCAGTTCTTC.

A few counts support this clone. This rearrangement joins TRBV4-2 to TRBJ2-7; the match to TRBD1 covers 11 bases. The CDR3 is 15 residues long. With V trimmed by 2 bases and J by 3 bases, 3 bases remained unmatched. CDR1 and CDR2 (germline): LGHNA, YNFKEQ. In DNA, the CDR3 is TGTGCCAGCAGCCAAACGGGACAGGGGGACTACGAGCAGTACTTC. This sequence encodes CASSQTGQGDYEQYF.

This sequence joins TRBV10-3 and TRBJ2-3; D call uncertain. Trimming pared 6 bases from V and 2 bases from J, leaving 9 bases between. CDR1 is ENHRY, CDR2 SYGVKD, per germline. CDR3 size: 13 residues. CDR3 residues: CAIRPGDTDTQYF. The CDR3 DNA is TGTGCCATCAGGCCAGGAGACACAGATACGCAGTATTTT.

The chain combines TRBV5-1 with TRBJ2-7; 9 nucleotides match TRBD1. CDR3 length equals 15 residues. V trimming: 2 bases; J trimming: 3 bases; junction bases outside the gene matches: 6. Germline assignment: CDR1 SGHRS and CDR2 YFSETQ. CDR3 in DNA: TGCGCCAGCAGCTTTTCAACAGGGGGCTTCTACGAGCAGTACTTC. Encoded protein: CASSFSTGGFYEQYF.

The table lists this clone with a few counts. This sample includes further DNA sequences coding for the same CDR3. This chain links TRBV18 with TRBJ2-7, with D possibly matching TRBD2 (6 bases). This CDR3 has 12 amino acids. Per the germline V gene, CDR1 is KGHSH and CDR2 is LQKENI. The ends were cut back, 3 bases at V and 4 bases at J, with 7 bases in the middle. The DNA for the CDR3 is TGTGCCAGCTCACCGGGGACTTACGAGCAGTACTTC. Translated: CASSPGTYEQYF.

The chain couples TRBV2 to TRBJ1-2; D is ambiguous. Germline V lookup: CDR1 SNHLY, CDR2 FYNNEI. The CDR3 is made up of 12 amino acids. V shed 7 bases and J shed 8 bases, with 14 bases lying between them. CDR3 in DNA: TGTGCCAGCAAGGCGGCAGGTTCAGGCTACACCTTC. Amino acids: CASKAAGSGYTF.

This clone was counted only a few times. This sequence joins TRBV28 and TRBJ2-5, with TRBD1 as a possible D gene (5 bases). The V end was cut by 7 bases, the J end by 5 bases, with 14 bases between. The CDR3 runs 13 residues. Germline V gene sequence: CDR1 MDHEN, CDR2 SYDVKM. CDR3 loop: CASTSMGRETQYF. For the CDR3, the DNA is TGTGCCAGCACCTCAATGGGGCGTGAGACCCAGTACTTC.

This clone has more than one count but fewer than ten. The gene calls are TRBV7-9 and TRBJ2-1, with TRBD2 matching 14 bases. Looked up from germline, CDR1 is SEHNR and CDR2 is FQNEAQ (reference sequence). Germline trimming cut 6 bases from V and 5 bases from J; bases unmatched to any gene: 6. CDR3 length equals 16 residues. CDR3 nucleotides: TGTGCCAGCAGAGAGATGGGACTAGCGGGGGACAATGAGCAGTTCTTC. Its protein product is CASREMGLAGDNEQFF. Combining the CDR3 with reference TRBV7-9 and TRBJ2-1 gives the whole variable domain DTGVSQNPRHKITKRGQNVTFRCDPISEHNRLYWYRQTLGQGPEFLTYFQNEAQLEKSRLLSDRFSAERPKGSFSTLEIQRTEQGDSAMYLCASREMGLAGDNEQFFGPGTRLTVL.

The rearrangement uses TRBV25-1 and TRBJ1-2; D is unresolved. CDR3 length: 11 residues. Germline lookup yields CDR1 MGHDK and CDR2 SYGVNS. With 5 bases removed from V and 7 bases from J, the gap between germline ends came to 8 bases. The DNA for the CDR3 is TGTGCCAGCAGTAGGAATCTTGGCTACACCTTC. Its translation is CASSRNLGYTF.

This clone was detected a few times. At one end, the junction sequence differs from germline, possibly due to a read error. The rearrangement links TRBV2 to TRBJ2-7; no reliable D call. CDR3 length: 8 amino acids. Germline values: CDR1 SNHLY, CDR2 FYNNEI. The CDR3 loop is CASSDRCF. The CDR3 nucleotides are TGTGCCAGCAGTGACAGATGCTTC.